Detailed here is one T cell receptor beta chain. Its antigen is not yet known. The record has no base qualities; no much larger clone is one base away. These data belong to a study of blood T cell repertoires in COVID-19 (dated by TCRdb to the early 2020s). Regarding the complete study: Samples from collaborators originated in the United States, Italy and Spain and spanned both the acute and convalescent phases of COVID-19. Where available, HLA class I and class II types were obtained from metadata supplied by the sample provider rather than from assay-based typing. Subjects who had been exposed to COVID-19, were actively infected with it, or had recovered from it provided the deeply sampled blood TCRbeta repertoires that made up the dataset. The repertoires were made available in a free public database intended to serve as a resource for research on the immune response to SARS-CoV-2. A de-identified subject ID, COVID-19 status, age in years and sex were almost always included in the sample metadata. The prospective study material was composed of cDNA or gDNA derived from T cells, B-cell-depleted T cells, or PBMCs. Samples were obtained from the ongoing ImmuneRACE study (first 160 participants) and from about 1,300 subjects provided by 6 global collaborators. The investigation overall reported the following: How much clinical and demographic metadata was included differed by source and by participant, and the metadata was provided uncurated.

Trimming at the junction amounts to 7 bases on V and 0 bases on J, and the germline ends lie 15 bases apart. Including cysteine and phenylalanine, the CDR3 has 15 amino acids. Just the 45-base CDR3 DNA is kept, in frame starting at base 1. The germline V gene provides CDR1 SQVTM and CDR2 ANQGSEA. Whole blood was collected in K2EDTA tubes by collaborating institutions according to the institutions' own protocols. For TCRbeta analysis, collaborator samples were shipped as frozen whole blood, as isolated PBMCs, or as DNA extracted from either sample type. The immunoSEQ Assay, a bias-controlled multiplex PCR, was used to amplify TCRbeta CDR3 regions from genomic DNA. Processing in the source paper ran as follows. The number of nucleated cells in each sample was estimated by amplification of reference gene primers within the assay. To quantify the absolute abundance of each unique TCRbeta CDR3 rearrangement, sequence reads were collapsed and filtered. Productive Simpson clonality was computed per sample as the square root of Simpson's diversity index over productive rearrangements. TCRdb took this table from immuneACCESS and kept in-frame rearrangements with V and J called. Such tables lack part of the clones; where checked against another copy, unresolved V genes explain under half of the gap, and the rest is unexplained. V, J and clone size derive from that table, while D and trimming were established from the DNA sequence. For this sample there are around 380,000 clones; 81% appear just once. Of the sample, approximately 1% falls within the top ten clones.

This receptor was taken from a human donor with acute or convalescent COVID-19. The donor label of this sample is uncertain. The sequencing input was peripheral blood. The chain is made from TRBV29-1 and TRBJ2-2, with a tentative D gene TRBD2 over 6 matching bases. This receptor has the CDR3 CSARAGRANTGELFF. The base sequence is TGCAGCGCCAGAGCCGGGAGAGCGAACACCGGGGAGCTGTTTTTT.